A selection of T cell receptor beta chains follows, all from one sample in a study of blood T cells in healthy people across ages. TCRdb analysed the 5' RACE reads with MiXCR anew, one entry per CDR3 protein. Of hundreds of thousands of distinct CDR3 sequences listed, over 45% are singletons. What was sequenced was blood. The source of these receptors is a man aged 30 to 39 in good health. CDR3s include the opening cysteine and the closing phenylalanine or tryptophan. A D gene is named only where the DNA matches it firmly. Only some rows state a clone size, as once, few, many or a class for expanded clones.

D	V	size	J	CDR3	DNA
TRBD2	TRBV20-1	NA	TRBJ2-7	CSASDSGRSLHEQYF	TGCAGTGCTAGTGATAGCGGGAGGAGCTTACACGAGCAGTACTTC
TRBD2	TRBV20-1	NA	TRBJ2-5	CSAYLAGSRETQYF	TGCAGTGCCTATCTAGCGGGGTCCCGGGAGACCCAGTACTTC
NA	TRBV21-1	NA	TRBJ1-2	CASRSGGQSAVPIYGYTF	TGCGCCAGCAGATCCGGGGGGCAGAGTGCGGTACCAATCTATGGCTACACCTTC
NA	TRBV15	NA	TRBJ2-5	CATSYSGRETQYF	TGTGCCACCAGTTATAGCGGTAGAGAGACCCAGTACTTC
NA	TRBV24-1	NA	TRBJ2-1	CATSDPSGGTSNYNEQFF	TGTGCCACCAGTGACCCCTCAGGGGGGACCTCTAACTACAATGAGCAGTTCTTC
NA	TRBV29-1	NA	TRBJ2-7	CSVDNDNEQYF	TGCAGCGTTGACAACGACAATGAGCAGTACTTC
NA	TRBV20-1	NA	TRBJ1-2	CSASTEDYGYTF	TGCAGTGCTTCGACGGAAGACTATGGCTACACCTTC
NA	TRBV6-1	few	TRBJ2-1	CASSDLLGASSYNEQFF	TGTGCCAGCAGTGATTTACTAGGTGCTAGCTCCTACAATGAGCAGTTCTTC
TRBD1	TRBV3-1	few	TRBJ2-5	CASSPGTGKGSLQETQYF	TGTGCCAGCAGTCCCGGGACAGGCAAAGGGTCCCTCCAAGAGACCCAGTACTTC
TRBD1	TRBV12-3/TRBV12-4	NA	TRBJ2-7	CASSLRTSGTGKNEQYF	TGTGCCAGCAGTCTCCGCACCTCCGGGACAGGGAAGAACGAGCAGTACTTC
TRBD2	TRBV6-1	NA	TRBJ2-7	CASRGGLAGGRAYEQYF	TGTGCCAGCAGAGGGGGACTAGCGGGAGGACGCGCCTACGAGCAGTACTTC
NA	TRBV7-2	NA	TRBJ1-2	CASSLNGLEGGYTF	TGTGCCAGCAGCTTAAATGGACTGGAGGGGGGTTACACCTTC
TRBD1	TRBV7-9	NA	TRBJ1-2	CASSLGQGHNYGYTF	TGTGCCAGCAGCTTAGGACAGGGGCATAACTATGGCTACACCTTC
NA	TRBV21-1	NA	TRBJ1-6	CASSSLPSDRNSPLHF	TGTGCCAGCAGCTCCTTACCATCGGACAGAAATTCACCCCTCCACTTT
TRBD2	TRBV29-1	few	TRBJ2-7	CSAGLGTSGSLGNYEQYF	TGCAGCGCGGGGCTTGGGACTAGCGGGAGCCTAGGGAACTACGAGCAGTACTTC
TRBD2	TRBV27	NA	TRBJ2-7	CASSHLAGEQGEQYF	TGTGCCAGCAGTCACCTAGCGGGAGAACAGGGCGAGCAGTACTTC
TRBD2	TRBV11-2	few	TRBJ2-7	CASSRLAGELVSTQYF	TGTGCCAGCAGTCGACTAGCGGGGGAGCTAGTTAGTACCCAGTACTTC
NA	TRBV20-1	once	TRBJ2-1	CRAREGIAEQFF	TGCCGTGCTAGAGAAGGGATAGCTGAGCAGTTCTTC
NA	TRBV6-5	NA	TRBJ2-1	CASRLYPSYNEQFF	TGTGCCAGCCGCCTTTATCCCTCCTACAATGAGCAGTTCTTC
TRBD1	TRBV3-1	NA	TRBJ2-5	CASSPYVGTAAPSEQYF	TGTGCCAGCAGCCCTTACGTTGGGACAGCCGCTCCGTCTGAGCAGTACTTC
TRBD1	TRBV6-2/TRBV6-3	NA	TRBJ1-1	CASSYGTDRWDTEAFF	TGTGCCAGCAGTTACGGGACAGACCGGTGGGACACTGAAGCTTTCTTT
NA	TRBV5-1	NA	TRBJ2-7	CASSLGLGASEQYF	TGCGCCAGCAGCTTGGGACTAGGAGCTAGTGAGCAGTACTTC
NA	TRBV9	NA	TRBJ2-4	CASSGPRGGEQYF	TGTGCCAGCAGCGGCCCCCGTGGTGGGGAGCAGTACTTC
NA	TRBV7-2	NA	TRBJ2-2	CASSGSSTGELFF	TGTGCCAGCAGCGGGTCTAGCACCGGGGAGCTGTTTTTT
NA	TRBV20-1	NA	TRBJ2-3	CSARVRGTRDTQYF	TGCAGTGCTAGAGTTCGGGGGACCCGAGATACGCAGTATTTT
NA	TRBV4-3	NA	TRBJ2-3	CASSSRWRNTDTQYF	TGCGCCAGCAGCTCGCGGTGGAGGAACACAGATACGCAGTATTTT
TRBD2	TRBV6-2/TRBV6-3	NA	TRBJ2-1	CASSLGTSGLYNEQFF	TGTGCCAGCAGTTTAGGGACTAGCGGATTATACAATGAGCAGTTCTTC
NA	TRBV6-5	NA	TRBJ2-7	CASSPKGGFPYEQYF	TGTGCCAGCAGTCCCAAGGGTGGGTTCCCCTACGAGCAGTACTTC
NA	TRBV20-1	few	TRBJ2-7	CSAPRLASSYEQYF	TGCAGTGCCCCCCGGCTAGCGAGCTCCTACGAGCAGTACTTC
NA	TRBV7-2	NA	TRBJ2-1	CASSLDKGPYNEQFF	TGTGCCAGCAGCTTAGATAAGGGACCATACAATGAGCAGTTCTTC
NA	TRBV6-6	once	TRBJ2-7	CASSLTWEQYF	TGTGCCAGCAGCCTTACATGGGAGCAGTACTTC
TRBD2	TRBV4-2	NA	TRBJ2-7	CASSQDGTSGTISYEQYF	TGTGCCAGCAGCCAAGATGGGACTAGCGGGACTATCTCCTACGAGCAGTACTTC
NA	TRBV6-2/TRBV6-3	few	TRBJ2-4	CASSSTVEQYF	TGTGCCAGCAGTTCCACAGTGGAGCAGTACTTC
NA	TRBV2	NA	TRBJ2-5	CASSGGYGQYF	TGTGCCAGCAGTGGCGGGTATGGGCAGTACTTC
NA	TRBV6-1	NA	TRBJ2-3	CASSEERSPDTQYF	TGTGCCAGCAGTGAAGAGAGGTCCCCAGATACGCAGTATTTT
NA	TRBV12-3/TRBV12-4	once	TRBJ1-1	CAGGRAQGNTEAFF	TGTGCTGGTGGCAGGGCACAGGGGAACACTGAAGCTTTCTTT
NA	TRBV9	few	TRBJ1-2	CASSAFGQSGYTF	TGTGCCAGCAGCGCCTTCGGACAGTCTGGCTACACCTTC
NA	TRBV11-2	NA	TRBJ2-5	CASSLVPDNEQYF	TGTGCCAGCAGCTTAGTCCCCGACAATGAGCAGTACTTC
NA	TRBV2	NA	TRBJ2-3	CASSERESQTDTQYF	TGTGCCAGCAGTGAAAGAGAGTCCCAAACAGATACGCAGTATTTT
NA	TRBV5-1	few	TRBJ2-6	CASSWGHQSSGANVLTF	TGCGCCAGCAGCTGGGGACATCAATCCTCTGGGGCCAACGTCCTGACTTTC
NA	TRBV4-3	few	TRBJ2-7	CASSQDYGDLYEQYF	TGCGCCAGCAGCCAAGATTATGGCGATCTCTACGAGCAGTACTTC
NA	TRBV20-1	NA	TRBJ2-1	CSADGPRGVDNEQFF	TGCAGTGCAGACGGCCCCCGAGGGGTGGACAATGAGCAGTTCTTC
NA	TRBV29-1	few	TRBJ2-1	CSVLLVPGGNEQFF	TGCAGCGTCTTACTCGTCCCAGGTGGCAATGAGCAGTTCTTC
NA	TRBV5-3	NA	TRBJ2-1	CASDIHGYDSSSYNEQFF	TGTGCCAGCGACATCCACGGTTACGACAGCAGCTCCTACAATGAGCAGTTCTTC
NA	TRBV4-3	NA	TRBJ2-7	CASSQTLSSYEQYF	TGCGCCAGCAGCCAAACCCTATCGTCCTACGAGCAGTACTTC